The 9 T cell receptor beta chains below were found in one sample sequenced in a study of long-term antiretroviral therapy in people with HIV. An immunoSEQ assay, version v3.0, was performed at survey level. The table came from immunoSEQ multiplex PCR; TCRdb's copy has only in-frame clones and leaves some out. Of around 32,000 clones in the sample, approximately 90% are singletons; the top ten hold around 9%. This specimen consisted of unsorted PBMCs, obtained 3.2 years before starting antiretroviral therapy. These receptors all come from a man in his forties or fifties with HIV.

This chain's CDR3 is CASSAMWGQVGNTEAFF. The CDR3 DNA is TGTGCCAGCAGTGCAATGTGGGGACAGGTAGGGAACACTGAAGCTTTCTTT. The chain is built from TRBV6-1 and TRBJ1-1; TRBD1 aligns across 8 bases. J was trimmed by 1 base and V by 4 bases; bases with no gene match: 11. In germline, CDR1 is MNHNS, CDR2 SASEGT. The CDR3 contains 17 residues.

The chain couples TRBV19 to TRBJ2-1; D tentatively fits TRBD1 or TRBD2 (5 bases each). Trimming took 7 bases from V and 8 from J, leaving 24 bases between them. This CDR3 contains 16 residues. Germline CDR1 is LNHDA and CDR2 is SQIVND (reference sequence). CDR3 sequence: CASTETGTLMMYEQFF. The CDR3 coding sequence is TGTGCCAGTACGGAAACCGGGACCTTGATGATGTATGAGCAGTTCTTC.

V and J are TRBV29-1 and TRBJ1-2, with D possibly being TRBD1 (5 bases). Trimming left V 6 bases short and J 1 base short, with 12 bases between. The CDR3 sequence is 13 residues long. Germline CDR1 SQVTM, CDR2 ANQGSEA. CDR3 nucleotide sequence: TGCAGCGTCCAAGATGACAGTAACTATGGCTACACCTTC. It translates to CSVQDDSNYGYTF.

This chain connects TRBV11-2 to TRBJ2-7; D gene uncertain. CDR1 is SGHAT, CDR2 FQNNGV, per germline. V lost 2 bases to trimming and J lost 0 bases, with 11 bases between them. The CDR3 extends over 15 amino acids. Written as DNA, the CDR3 is TGTGCCAGCAGCTTAAGTTTTGGCAGCTCCTACGAGCAGTACTTC. It codes for CASSLSFGSSYEQYF.

This clone was counted a single time. This chain connects TRBV7-3 to TRBJ1-6, with 9 bases aligning to TRBD1. Germline V gene sequence: CDR1 SGHTA, CDR2 FQGTGA. The CDR3 length is 12 residues. V shed 8 bases and J 7 bases; nucleotides not matched to a gene: 0. This chain's CDR3 is CASGTGNSPLHF. In DNA form, the CDR3 reads TGTGCCAGCGGGACAGGGAATTCACCCCTCCACTTT.

This chain links TRBV2 with TRBJ2-2; TRBD1 matches at 7 bases. The germline CDR1 and CDR2 sequences are SNHLY and FYNNEI. The CDR3 is made up of 14 amino acids. The junction had 8 bases not matched to a gene; V was cut back by 7 bases and J by 6 bases. CDR3 in DNA: TGTGCCAGCATCTTCGACAGGGCGGCCGGGGAGCTGTTTTTT. Translation: CASIFDRAAGELFF.

V gene TRBV11-2 combines with J gene TRBJ2-2, with 10 bases that match TRBD1. This CDR3 contains 15 residues. Germline loops: CDR1 SGHAT, CDR2 FQNNGV. Trimming cost V 4 bases and J 3 bases; bases outside gene matches: 2. The CDR3 DNA reads TGTGCCAGCAGCTGGGACAGGGGTTACACCGGGGAGCTGTTTTTT. The encoded protein is CASSWDRGYTGELFF.

The V gene is TRBV5-4, the J gene TRBJ1-2, with 9 bases fitting TRBD1. This CDR3 region has 15 residues. CDR1 is SGHNT, CDR2 YYREEE, per germline (reference sequence). V was clipped by 4 bases and J by 3 bases; unmatched bases: 7. The CDR3 nucleotides read TGTGCCAGCAGCAGGACAGGGGTAGGTGACTATGGCTACACCTTC. Protein product: CASSRTGVGDYGYTF.

V gene TRBV27 combines with J gene TRBJ1-1; D is unclear. This CDR3 is 13 amino acids long. Germline CDR1 reads MNHEY; CDR2 reads SMNVEV (reference sequence). V was cut by 3 bases and J by 11 bases, with 16 bases left in between. CDR3 sequence: CASSFLRVGVAFF. The CDR3 DNA reads TGTGCCAGCAGTTTCTTACGAGTTGGAGTGGCTTTCTTT.